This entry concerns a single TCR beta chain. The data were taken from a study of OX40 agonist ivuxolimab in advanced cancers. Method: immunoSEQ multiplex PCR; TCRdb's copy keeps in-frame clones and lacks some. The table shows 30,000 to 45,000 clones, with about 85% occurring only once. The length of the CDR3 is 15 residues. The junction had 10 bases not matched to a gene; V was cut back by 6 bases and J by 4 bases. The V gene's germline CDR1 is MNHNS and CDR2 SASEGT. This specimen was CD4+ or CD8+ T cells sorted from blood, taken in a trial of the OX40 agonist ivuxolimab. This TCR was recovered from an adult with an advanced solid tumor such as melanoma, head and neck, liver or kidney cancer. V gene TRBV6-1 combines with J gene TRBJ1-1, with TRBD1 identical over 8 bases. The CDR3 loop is CASRLETGGATEAFF. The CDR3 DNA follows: TGTGCCAGCAGATTAGAAACAGGGGGGGCCACTGAAGCTTTCTTT.